This is a list of T cell receptor beta chains from one sample in a study of T cells in Graves' hyperthyroidism and ophthalmopathy. One entry per CDR3 protein results from TCRdb running MiXCR on the multiplex PCR reads. This sample carries about 360,000 distinct CDR3 sequences, approximately 15% of them seen once, and the ten largest clones take around a quarter. Sequenced sample: blood. The receptors shown here come from a woman between 18 and 29 years old with Graves' hyperthyroidism that later progressed to Graves' ophthalmopathy. Each CDR3 is given with its conserved first and last residue. A D gene is named only where the DNA matches it firmly. Rows give clone size only sometimes, using once, few, many, or a class for an expanded clone.

V: TRBV29-1; J: TRBJ1-2; size: NA; D: NA; CDR3: CSVEDFPQVVTYGYTF; DNA: TGCAGCGTTGAAGACTTTCCCCAGGTGGTCACCTATGGCTACACCTTC
V: TRBV6-1; J: TRBJ1-5; size: few; D: TRBD1; CDR3: CASVLTGAPGSSNQPQHF; DNA: TGTGCCAGTGTCTTGACAGGGGCGCCCGGCTCTAGCAATCAGCCCCAGCATTTT
V: TRBV27; J: TRBJ2-7; size: few; D: TRBD1; CDR3: CASSSGQGGFGEQYF; DNA: TGTGCCAGCAGTTCAGGACAGGGGGGGTTTGGAGAGCAGTACTTC
V: TRBV7-9; J: TRBJ2-7; size: many; D: NA; CDR3: CASSLAGSADEQYF; DNA: TGTGCCAGCAGCTTGGCGGGATCTGCCGACGAGCAGTACTTC
V: TRBV2; J: TRBJ2-2; size: NA; D: TRBD2; CDR3: CASRKVIAGAAGELFF; DNA: TGTGCCAGCAGAAAAGTAATAGCGGGAGCCGCCGGGGAGCTGTTTTTT
V: TRBV3-1; J: TRBJ1-2; size: many; D: TRBD1; CDR3: CASSTGTVGSYGYTF; DNA: TGTGCCAGCAGCACCGGGACAGTCGGGTCCTATGGCTACACCTTC
V: TRBV7-9; J: TRBJ2-1; size: NA; D: NA; CDR3: CASSAGSEQFF; DNA: TGTGCCAGCAGCGCTGGCAGTGAGCAGTTCTTC
V: TRBV27; J: TRBJ2-7; size: many; D: NA; CDR3: CASSLSSVAGSYEQYF; DNA: TGTGCCAGCAGTTTATCAAGTGTTGCGGGTAGCTACGAGCAGTACTTC
V: TRBV30; J: TRBJ2-1; size: many; D: NA; CDR3: CAWSQGEQFF; DNA: TGTGCCTGGAGTCAGGGTGAGCAGTTCTTC
V: TRBV25-1; J: TRBJ1-1; size: NA; D: NA; CDR3: CASSYSSQARMSTEAFF; DNA: TGTGCCAGCAGTTACTCGAGCCAGGCTAGGATGAGCACTGAAGCTTTCTTT
V: TRBV15; J: TRBJ2-1; size: many; D: TRBD2; CDR3: CATSREVSGSPYNEQFF; DNA: TGTGCCACCAGCAGAGAAGTTAGCGGGAGCCCCTACAATGAGCAGTTCTTC
V: TRBV2; J: TRBJ2-1; size: many; D: TRBD1; CDR3: CASRPGQLTYNEQFF; DNA: TGTGCCAGCAGGCCGGGACAGCTAACCTACAATGAGCAGTTCTTC
V: TRBV7-2; J: TRBJ2-7; size: many; D: TRBD1; CDR3: CASSLGGQGLEQYF; DNA: TGTGCCAGCAGCTTAGGGGGACAGGGTCTCGAGCAGTACTTC
V: TRBV11-2; J: TRBJ2-3; size: many; D: TRBD2; CDR3: CASSFGTSGSGTDTQYF; DNA: TGTGCCAGCAGCTTCGGGACTAGCGGGTCAGGCACAGATACGCAGTATTTT
V: TRBV7-2; J: TRBJ1-1; size: many; D: NA; CDR3: CASSPIPGSTEAFF; DNA: TGTGCCAGCAGCCCTATCCCGGGGAGCACTGAAGCTTTCTTT
V: TRBV9; J: TRBJ1-3; size: NA; D: TRBD1; CDR3: CASSVGQGLSGNTIYF; DNA: TGTGCCAGCAGCGTGGGACAGGGTCTTTCTGGAAACACCATATATTTT
V: TRBV4-1; J: TRBJ2-1; size: many; D: TRBD2; CDR3: CASSRAGVDNEQFF; DNA: TGCGCCAGCAGCCGAGCGGGAGTCGACAATGAGCAGTTCTTC
V: TRBV15; J: TRBJ1-2; size: NA; D: NA; CDR3: CATSRDAPDRNYGYTF; DNA: TGTGCCACCAGCAGAGATGCCCCCGACAGGAACTATGGCTACACCTTC
V: TRBV28; J: TRBJ2-3; size: many; D: NA; CDR3: CASSFPPLDTQYF; DNA: TGTGCCAGCAGTTTCCCCCCTCTAGATACGCAGTATTTT
V: TRBV7-9; J: TRBJ2-3; size: many; D: TRBD1; CDR3: CASSPRGTGIGTDTQYF; DNA: TGTGCCAGCAGTCCCCGGGGGACAGGGATTGGGACAGATACGCAGTATTTT
V: TRBV5-1; J: TRBJ2-7; size: NA; D: TRBD1; CDR3: CASRTGQGNYEQYF; DNA: TGCGCCAGCAGAACGGGACAGGGTAACTACGAGCAGTACTTC
V: TRBV5-5; J: TRBJ2-5; size: many; D: NA; CDR3: CASSLAVAGRETQYF; DNA: TGTGCCAGCAGCTTGGCCGTGGCAGGGCGAGAGACCCAGTACTTC
V: TRBV5-4; J: TRBJ2-5; size: many; D: NA; CDR3: CASSLGTVQETQYF; DNA: TGTGCCAGCAGCTTGGGGACGGTTCAAGAGACCCAGTACTTC
V: TRBV7-2; J: TRBJ1-5; size: many; D: NA; CDR3: CASSERDRPGQPQHF; DNA: TGTGCCAGCAGCGAACGAGACAGACCGGGTCAGCCCCAGCATTTT
V: TRBV2; J: TRBJ1-2; size: NA; D: TRBD1; CDR3: CASGQALYGYTF; DNA: TGTGCCAGCGGACAGGCGCTCTATGGCTACACCTTC
V: TRBV7-2; J: TRBJ2-7; size: many; D: TRBD2; CDR3: CASSLDPGTSGREQYF; DNA: TGTGCCAGCAGCTTAGACCCGGGGACTAGCGGGCGCGAGCAGTACTTC
V: TRBV3-1; J: TRBJ2-5; size: few; D: NA; CDR3: CASSPPIGETRYF; DNA: TGTGCCAGCAGCCCCCCGATCGGAGAGACCCGGTACTTC
V: TRBV5-1; J: TRBJ2-2; size: NA; D: NA; CDR3: CASSLAGGSNTGELFF; DNA: TGCGCCAGCAGCTTGGCAGGGGGGTCGAACACCGGGGAGCTGTTTTTT
V: TRBV4-2; J: TRBJ1-2; size: NA; D: NA; CDR3: CASSQDYTVMYGYTF; DNA: TGTGCCAGCAGCCAAGACTACACTGTTATGTATGGCTACACCTTC
V: TRBV9; J: TRBJ2-5; size: NA; D: TRBD2; CDR3: CASSVGSGRETQYF; DNA: TGTGCCAGCAGCGTAGGGTCCGGGAGGGAGACCCAGTACTTC
V: TRBV2; J: TRBJ2-1; size: many; D: TRBD1; CDR3: CASSETGTGPSEQFF; DNA: TGTGCCAGCAGTGAAACCGGGACAGGCCCTTCCGAGCAGTTCTTC
V: TRBV15; J: TRBJ1-5; size: many; D: NA; CDR3: CATDPGRYSNQPQHF; DNA: TGTGCCACCGATCCGGGCCGTTATAGCAATCAGCCCCAGCATTTT
V: TRBV27; J: TRBJ2-2; size: many; D: TRBD1; CDR3: CASSFGSGGITGELFF; DNA: TGTGCCAGCAGTTTCGGGTCAGGGGGCATCACCGGGGAGCTGTTTTTT
V: TRBV11-2; J: TRBJ2-2; size: few; D: NA; CDR3: CARSSRGELFF; DNA: TGTGCCCGCAGCTCGAGGGGGGAGCTGTTTTTT
V: TRBV20-1; J: TRBJ2-3; size: many; D: TRBD2; CDR3: CSASKAGGADTQYF; DNA: TGCAGTGCTAGTAAAGCGGGAGGCGCAGATACGCAGTATTTT
V: TRBV27; J: TRBJ1-5; size: many; D: NA; CDR3: CASSSQVNQPQHF; DNA: TGTGCCAGCAGTTCACAAGTCAATCAGCCCCAGCATTTT
V: TRBV7-2; J: TRBJ2-7; size: many; D: NA; CDR3: CASSSARLALHEQYF; DNA: TGTGCCAGCAGCTCTGCCCGGCTAGCTCTGCACGAGCAGTACTTC
V: TRBV5-1; J: TRBJ2-1; size: NA; D: TRBD2; CDR3: CASSWGGSGSLYEQFF; DNA: TGCGCCAGCAGCTGGGGGGGTAGCGGGAGTTTGTATGAGCAGTTCTTC
V: TRBV4-3; J: TRBJ1-2; size: few; D: NA; CDR3: CASSQDWVSKDHYGYTF; DNA: TGCGCCAGCAGCCAAGATTGGGTTTCCAAAGATCACTATGGCTACACCTTC
V: TRBV6-1; J: TRBJ2-7; size: NA; D: NA; CDR3: CASRNKYRGYEQYF; DNA: TGTGCCAGCAGAAACAAGTATCGGGGCTACGAGCAGTACTTC
V: TRBV5-1; J: TRBJ2-7; size: once; D: NA; CDR3: CASSDGQPYAQYF; DNA: TGCGCCAGCAGCGACGGACAGCCCTACGCGCAGTACTTC
V: TRBV2; J: TRBJ2-3; size: many; D: NA; CDR3: CAAWGGGHNTQYF; DNA: TGTGCCGCCTGGGGCGGGGGACACAATACGCAGTATTTT
V: TRBV11-2; J: TRBJ2-5; size: many; D: NA; CDR3: CASSLAARSEETQYF; DNA: TGTGCCAGCAGCTTAGCGGCCAGATCGGAGGAGACCCAGTACTTC
V: TRBV19; J: TRBJ2-2; size: many; D: NA; CDR3: CASSTPVRAGYTGELFF; DNA: TGTGCCAGTAGTACCCCCGTGAGGGCCGGGTACACCGGGGAGCTGTTTTTT
V: TRBV5-6; J: TRBJ1-1; size: NA; D: TRBD1; CDR3: CASMRTGHTEAFF; DNA: TGTGCCAGCATGCGGACAGGACACACTGAAGCTTTCTTT
V: TRBV6-1; J: TRBJ1-4; size: many; D: NA; CDR3: CASSDSLGDEKLFF; DNA: TGTGCCAGCAGTGATTCATTGGGAGATGAAAAACTGTTTTTT
V: TRBV6-5; J: TRBJ1-6; size: few; D: NA; CDR3: CASSYSTGSAYNSPLHF; DNA: TGTGCCAGCAGTTACTCAACGGGTAGCGCCTATAATTCACCCCTCCACTTT
V: TRBV20-1; J: TRBJ2-1; size: many; D: NA; CDR3: CSAPGTSYNEQFF; DNA: TGCAGTGCTCCCGGGACATCCTACAATGAGCAGTTCTTC
V: TRBV7-2; J: TRBJ1-2; size: NA; D: NA; CDR3: CASSLRGAPYGYTF; DNA: TGTGCCAGCAGCTTAAGGGGGGCCCCCTATGGCTACACCTTC
V: TRBV2; J: TRBJ2-1; size: few; D: NA; CDR3: CASTDPSWSYNEQFF; DNA: TGTGCCAGCACGGACCCCTCTTGGTCCTACAATGAGCAGTTCTTC
V: TRBV2; J: TRBJ1-2; size: NA; D: NA; CDR3: CASRGVKGYTF; DNA: TGTGCCAGCAGGGGAGTAAAGGGCTACACCTTC
V: TRBV18; J: TRBJ1-6; size: many; D: NA; CDR3: CASSPQGIYGSPLHF; DNA: TGTGCCAGCTCACCTCAGGGGATCTATGGTTCACCCCTCCACTTT
V: TRBV10-3; J: TRBJ2-7; size: many; D: NA; CDR3: CAISESSGSYEQYF; DNA: TGTGCCATCAGTGAGTCGTCGGGCTCCTACGAGCAGTACTTC